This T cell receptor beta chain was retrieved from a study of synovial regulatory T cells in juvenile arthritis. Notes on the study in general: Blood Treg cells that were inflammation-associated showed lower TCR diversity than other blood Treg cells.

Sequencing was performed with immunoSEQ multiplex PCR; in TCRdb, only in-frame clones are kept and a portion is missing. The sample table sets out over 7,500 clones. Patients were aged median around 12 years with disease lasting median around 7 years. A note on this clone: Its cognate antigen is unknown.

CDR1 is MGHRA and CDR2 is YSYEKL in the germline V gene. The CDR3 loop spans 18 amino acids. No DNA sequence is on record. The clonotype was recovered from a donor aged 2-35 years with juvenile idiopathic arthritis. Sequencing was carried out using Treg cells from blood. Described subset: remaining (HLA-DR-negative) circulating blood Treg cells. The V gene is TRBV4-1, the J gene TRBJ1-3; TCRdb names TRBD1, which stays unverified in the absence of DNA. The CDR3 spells CASSHLKNRVGSGNTIYF.